This T cell receptor (beta chain) appears in the sequencing data of a study of identical twins. Overall study results and limits: Sharing of beta out-of-frame sequences by twins showed a weaker excess.

Each CDR3 protein is one row after TCRdb ran MiXCR on the 5' RACE reads. The sample includes about 920,000 distinct CDR3 sequences, roughly an eighth seen only once; the top ten take about 1.5%. Germline V gene data show CDR1 as SGDLS and CDR2 as YYNGEE. This CDR3 spans 15 amino acids. V lost 2 bases and J 0 bases, leaving 12 bases between the germline ends. Only a few counts were recorded for this clonotype. Its matching antigen is unknown. The sample was also linked to a second study, of yellow fever vaccine responses in identical twins.

Sequencing was done on a sample of PBMCs. The chain couples TRBV9 to TRBJ2-7, with D tentatively TRBD2 (6 bases). The sequence came from a woman aged 18-29 years in good health. In nucleotides, the CDR3 is TGTGCCAGCAGCGTTACGACTAGTAGCTCCTACGAGCAGTACTTC. Protein product: CASSVTTSSSYEQYF.